Below, 25 T cell receptor beta chains from the same sample are listed, as sequenced in a study of post-analysis software for immune sequencing data. Findings of the study overall: Patients had higher frequencies than controls of roughly 5 TRBV segments, including TRBV5-6, TRBV5-1 and TRBV20-1.

Unique molecular identifiers tagged the TCR beta cDNA libraries. TCRdb redid the calling of the PCR reads with MiXCR, one entry per CDR3 protein. The sample shows roughly 620,000 distinct CDR3 sequences, about 40% of them seen only once. These receptors' targets are unknown. The sample comprised blood. All receptors derive from a girl aged 10 to 17 with multiple sclerosis.

Only one count was recorded for this clonotype. The chain joins TRBV12-3 or TRBV12-4 to TRBJ2-1, with D maybe TRBD2 (5 bases). V was trimmed by 3 bases and J by 10 bases, leaving 16 bases between them. CDR3 length: 14 residues. The CDR3 protein is CASSFRLAPREQFF. CDR3 sequence (DNA): TGTGCCAGCAGTTTCCGGCTAGCTCCGAGGGAGCAGTTCTTC.

A note on this clonotype: Mismatch with germline at one junction end may stem from a read error. The chain couples TRBV12-3 or TRBV12-4 to TRBJ2-3; D not certain. This CDR3 comprises 12 residues. CDR3 sequence: CASRAGTDAQYF. CDR3 nucleotides: TGTGCCTCCCGGGCAGGCACAGATGCGCAGTATTTT.

This clonotype was picked up a small number of times. This rearrangement joins TRBV30 to TRBJ1-5, with D perhaps matching TRBD1 (6 bases). Germline loops: CDR1 GTSNPN, CDR2 SVGIG (reference sequence). This CDR3 contains 16 residues. V lost 4 bases and J lost 5, with 21 bases in between. The CDR3 region is CAWIGSGTIYYQPQHF. CDR3 sequence (DNA): TGTGCCTGGATTGGGTCCGGGACAATCTATTATCAGCCCCAGCATTTT.

The gene calls are TRBV10-1 and TRBJ1-6; unclear D gene. This CDR3 spans 13 amino acids. V lost 2 bases, J lost 5 bases, and 4 bases lay in between. Looked up from germline, CDR1 is WNHNN and CDR2 is SYGVQD (reference sequence). Written as DNA, the CDR3 is TGCGCCAGCAGTGAGACTGATAATTCACCCCTCCACTTT. Translation: CASSETDNSPLHF.

The V call is TRBV5-5, the J call TRBJ2-5; tentative D call: TRBD1 (5 bases). Trimming shortened V by 9 bases and J by 4 bases, and 13 bases separated the two germline ends. CDR3 length: 12 residues. Germline CDR1 and CDR2: SGHKS and YYEKEE (reference sequence). The DNA of the CDR3 is TGTGCCACCGCAGGGTTTGGAGAGACCCAGTACTTC. This translates into CATAGFGETQYF.

The chain uses TRBV5-1 and TRBJ2-3; TRBD2 agrees at 9 bases. CDR1 is SGHRS and CDR2 is YFSETQ in the germline V gene. The CDR3 has 14 residues. After removal of 7 bases from V and 1 base from J, the junction contained 4 bases not matched to a gene. This chain's CDR3 is CASGRLAGTDTQYF. The CDR3 coding sequence is TGCGCCAGCGGGCGACTAGCGGGCACAGATACGCAGTATTTT.

The rearrangement joins TRBV24-1 to TRBJ2-1; 10 nucleotides agree with TRBD1. Losses at the gene ends were 2 bases for V and 5 bases for J; bases not matched to a gene: 8. Germline V lookup: CDR1 KGHDR, CDR2 SFDVKD. The CDR3 runs to 17 residues. CDR3: CATSDYDRDRGNNEQFF. The DNA of the CDR3 is TGTGCCACCAGTGATTACGACCGGGACAGGGGTAACAATGAGCAGTTCTTC.

The V and J genes are TRBV5-1 and TRBJ2-7; D unresolved. This CDR3 has 12 amino acids. CDR1 is SGHRS, CDR2 YFSETQ, per germline. Trimming took 4 bases from V and 7 from J, leaving 12 bases between them. The CDR3 loop reads CASSATDLEQYF. CDR3 sequence (DNA): TGCGCCAGCAGCGCCACGGACCTGGAGCAGTACTTC.

About this clonotype itself: Given a much more abundant clone one base away, this may be a read error. This chain uses TRBV7-8 with TRBJ2-5; no clear D. The CDR3 consists of 13 residues. Trimming removed 6 bases from V and 0 bases from J, with 8 bases in between. Germline assignment: CDR1 SGHVS and CDR2 FQNEAQ. The CDR3 is CASSSTHQETQYF. DNA for the CDR3: TGTGCCAGCAGTTCGACACACCAAGAGACCCAGTACTTC.

This clonotype has just a few counts. Mismatch with germline at one junction end may stem from a read error. This sequence joins TRBV28 and TRBJ2-2; D remains unclear. This CDR3 has 13 residues. From germline, CDR1 is MDHEN and CDR2 SYDVKM. The CDR3 DNA follows: TGCGCCAGCAGTTTAGTGGGTACCGGGGAGCTGTTTTTT. Translation gives CASSLVGTGELFF.

This clonotype was seen more than once but under ten times. The DNA for the CDR3 is TGTGCCAGCAGCTTAGGGACGAGGGCTACGCAGTATTTT. Protein: CASSLGTRATQYF. The V gene is TRBV7-2, the J gene TRBJ2-3, with D perhaps matching TRBD2 (5 bases). V lost 1 base, J lost 8 bases, and 10 bases lay in between. The CDR3 has 13 amino acids. Germline V lookup: CDR1 SGHTA, CDR2 FQGNSA.

There are a few counts of this clonotype. V and J are TRBV29-1 and TRBJ2-6; no definite D call. V lost 4 bases and J lost 0, with 10 bases in between. This CDR3 has 15 residues. CDR1 is SQVTM and CDR2 is ANQGSEA in the germline V gene. The CDR3 DNA reads as TGCAGCGTTGTACGGGCCAGCTCTGGGGCCAACGTCCTGACTTTC. It yields the protein CSVVRASSGANVLTF.

The chain has TRBV4-2 and TRBJ2-5; D not certain. The DNA end favors TRBJ2-7, so the J call may be wrong. The germline V gene encodes CDR1 LGHNA and CDR2 YNFKEQ. This CDR3 comprises 14 residues. CDR3 region: CASSREGIPSEQYF. CDR3 coding DNA: TGTGCCAGCAGCCGAGAAGGAATCCCCAGCGAGCAGTACTTC.

CDR3 protein: CASSQPPADTQYF. CDR3 DNA sequence: TGTGCCAGCAGTCAACCTCCCGCAGATACGCAGTATTTT. The chain links TRBV7-9 to TRBJ2-3; unclear D gene. The germline V gene encodes CDR1 SEHNR and CDR2 FQNEAQ (reference sequence). CDR3 size: 13 residues. V lost 6 bases to trimming and J lost 4 bases, with 11 bases between them. Combining the CDR3 with reference TRBV7-9 and TRBJ2-3 gives the whole variable domain DTGVSQNPRHKITKRGQNVTFRCDPISEHNRLYWYRQTLGQGPEFLTYFQNEAQLEKSRLLSDRFSAERPKGSFSTLEIQRTEQGDSAMYLCASSQPPADTQYFGPGTRLTVL.

The chain employs TRBV20-1 and TRBJ2-7, with TRBD2 matching 12 bases. Trimming at V came to 3 bases and at J to 5 bases, leaving 20 bases not matched to a gene. Germline CDR1 reads DFQATT; CDR2 reads SNEGSKA (reference sequence). This CDR3 is 19 amino acids long. CDR3 bases: TGCAGTGCTAGGATACTGGCTAGCGGGAGGGCACAATTCAAAGACGAGCAGTACTTC. Its protein is CSARILASGRAQFKDEQYF.

The rearrangement uses TRBV20-1 and TRBJ2-1; no clear D gene. Per the germline V gene, CDR1 is DFQATT and CDR2 is SNEGSKA (reference sequence). The V gene lost 4 bases and the J gene lost 7 bases, with 11 bases spanning the gap. This CDR3 contains 12 residues. The CDR3 coding sequence is TGCAGTGCTAAAGGGCTGAGGAATGAGCAGTTCTTC. Translated: CSAKGLRNEQFF.

As to this clonotype: One junction end does not reproduce the germline sequence, and a read error may be involved. V gene TRBV5-1 combines with J gene TRBJ2-7, with TRBD2 as a possible D gene (5 bases). Germline lookup yields CDR1 SGHRS and CDR2 YFSETQ. The CDR3 consists of 15 residues. The CDR3: CACSSAPGLPYEQYF. Here the CDR3 DNA reads TGCGCCTGCAGCTCCGCGCCAGGACTCCCCTACGAGCAGTACTTC.

This clonotype was observed a few times. This rearrangement joins TRBV15 to TRBJ1-2; D is perhaps TRBD1 (6 bases). The germline gives CDR1 LNHNV, CDR2 YYDKDF (reference sequence). V lost 3 bases and J 6 bases, leaving 17 bases between the germline ends. This CDR3 spans 15 amino acids. Here the CDR3 reads CATSSTPGGWDGYTF. Written as DNA, the CDR3 is TGTGCCACCAGCAGCACGCCGGGGGGCTGGGATGGCTACACCTTC.

This clonotype was counted a few times. The gene calls are TRBV4-1 and TRBJ2-5, with D perhaps TRBD1 or TRBD2 (7 bases each). The CDR3 runs 15 residues. Trimming left V 4 bases short and J 4 bases short, with 16 bases between. CDR1 and CDR2 from the germline V gene are MGHRA and YSYEKL. CDR3 sequence: CASSPWGGGAETQYF. CDR3 sequence (DNA): TGCGCCAGCAGCCCCTGGGGAGGGGGCGCAGAGACCCAGTACTTC.

This clonotype was seen a handful of times. J is TRBJ1-1 and V is TRBV7-3; no clear D gene. Trimming pared 2 bases from V and 0 bases from J, leaving 4 bases between. CDR3 length: 13 residues. CDR1 is SGHTA and CDR2 is FQGTGA in the germline V gene. The CDR3 is CASSLLVNTEAFF. The CDR3 DNA is TGTGCCAGCAGCTTACTGGTGAACACTGAAGCTTTCTTT. Combining the CDR3 with reference TRBV7-3 and TRBJ1-1 gives the whole variable domain GAGVSQTPSNKVTEKGKYVELRCDPISGHTALYWYRQSLGQGPEFLIYFQGTGAADDSGLPNDRFFAVRPEGSVSTLKIQRTERGDSAVYLCASSLLVNTEAFFGQGTRLTVV.

The chain links TRBV5-1 to TRBJ2-4, with 9 bases fitting TRBD1. Germline lookup yields CDR1 SGHRS and CDR2 YFSETQ. This CDR3 has 16 amino acids. Trimming removed 4 bases from V and 3 bases from J; junction bases left unmatched: 8. The CDR3 DNA follows: TGCGCCAGCAGCGTGAAACAGGGGGCCGGCAAAAACATTCAGTACTTC. It encodes CASSVKQGAGKNIQYF.

This clonotype was seen only a few times. The chain uses TRBV12-3 or TRBV12-4 and TRBJ2-1; 15 positions match TRBD2. Trimming at V came to 8 bases and at J to 1 base, leaving 6 bases not matched to a gene. This CDR3 has 17 residues. The CDR3 here is CASVGLAGGGSYNEQFF. The CDR3 DNA sequence: TGTGCCAGCGTAGGACTAGCGGGAGGGGGGTCCTACAATGAGCAGTTCTTC.

The chain joins TRBV4-1 to TRBJ1-1; the D gene is possibly TRBD1 (6 bases). The ends were cut back, 4 bases at V and 6 bases at J, with 21 bases in the middle. Germline loops: CDR1 MGHRA, CDR2 YSYEKL. The CDR3 length is 16 residues. The CDR3, as DNA: TGCGCCAGCAGCCTGATGAGCGGGGGCGGTTACCCTGAAGCTTTCTTT. Its translation: CASSLMSGGGYPEAFF.

This clonotype was picked up a small number of times. The V gene is TRBV10-3, the J gene TRBJ1-1; D is unclear. The CDR3 runs to 11 residues. V shed 8 bases and J shed 0 bases, with 4 bases lying between them. Per the germline V gene, CDR1 is ENHRY and CDR2 is SYGVKD. The CDR3 loop reads CAIRMNTEAFF. The CDR3 DNA reads TGTGCCATCCGGATGAACACTGAAGCTTTCTTT.

CDR3 loop: CASSLATATIRYF. The CDR3 DNA reads TGTGCCAGCAGCTTAGCTACAGCCACTATTCGGTACTTC. This chain links TRBV7-2 with TRBJ2-7, with unresolved D. The V end lost 0 bases, the J end lost 12 bases, and 15 bases lay between the germline ends. CDR1 and CDR2 from the germline V gene are SGHTA and FQGNSA. This CDR3 region has 13 residues.